The clone carrying this T cell receptor beta chain appeared a few times. What it binds is unknown. These data are taken from a study of cytomegalovirus exposure and HLA in healthy donors. Regarding the study as a whole: Cytomegalovirus status was reportedly diagnosed by the classifier with high specificity and sensitivity. In a later analysis, several top co-occurrence clusters appeared linked to parvovirus B19, influenza, CMV and Epstein-Barr virus. The productive fraction for most TCR beta V segments was about 90% or about 30% in an earlier analysis. Judged likely to be a sequencing artifact was a cluster of highly shared sequence variants.

13 Jbeta primers and 60 Vbeta primers were used for the PCR. The data were produced by immunoSEQ multiplex PCR, yet TCRdb's version contains in-frame clones alone and is incomplete. Here the sample spans over 75,000 clones, less than 80% being singletons. This CDR3 has 14 amino acids. CDR1 SQVTM and CDR2 ANQGSEA come from the germline V gene. With 4 bases removed from V and 0 bases from J, the gap between germline ends came to 13 bases. Specimen: PBMCs. This sequence was found in a man in his thirties or forties in good health and CMV-seronegative. The chain uses TRBV29-1 and TRBJ2-7; tentatively, D is TRBD1 (6 bases). The CDR3 coding sequence is TGCAGCGTTGTAGGGGGTCCCTCCTCCTACGAGCAGTACTTC. It codes for CSVVGGPSSYEQYF.